This T cell receptor (beta chain) was documented in a study of cytomegalovirus exposure and HLA in healthy donors. The CDR3 is 13 amino acids. Germline V gives CDR1 KGHSH, CDR2 LQKENI. V gave up 3 bases and J gave up 9 bases; unmatched junction bases: 6. This clone has only one observation. PCR employed 60 Vbeta and 13 Jbeta primers. Sequencing was performed with immunoSEQ multiplex PCR; in TCRdb, only in-frame clones are kept and a portion is missing. The sample contains fewer than 200,000 clones, roughly 74% of which appear only once. This chain joins TRBV18 and TRBJ2-5; 8 bases are a match to TRBD2. Sequencing used PBMCs. The source is a female donor in good health and CMV-seronegative. The CDR3, as DNA: TGTGCCAGCTCACCCGGGGGGGACCAGGCCCAGTACTTC. It translates to CASSPGGDQAQYF.